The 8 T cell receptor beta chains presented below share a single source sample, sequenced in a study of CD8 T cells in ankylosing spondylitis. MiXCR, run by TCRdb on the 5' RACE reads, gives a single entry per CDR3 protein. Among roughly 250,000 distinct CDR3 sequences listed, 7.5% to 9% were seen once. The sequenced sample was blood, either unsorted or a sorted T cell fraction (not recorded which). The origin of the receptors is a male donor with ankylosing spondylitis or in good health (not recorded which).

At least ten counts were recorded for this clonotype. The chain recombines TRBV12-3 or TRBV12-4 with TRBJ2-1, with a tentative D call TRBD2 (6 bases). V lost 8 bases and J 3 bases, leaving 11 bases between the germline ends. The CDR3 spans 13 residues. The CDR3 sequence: CASASVVYNEQFF. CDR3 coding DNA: TGTGCCAGCGCTAGCGTTGTCTACAATGAGCAGTTCTTC.

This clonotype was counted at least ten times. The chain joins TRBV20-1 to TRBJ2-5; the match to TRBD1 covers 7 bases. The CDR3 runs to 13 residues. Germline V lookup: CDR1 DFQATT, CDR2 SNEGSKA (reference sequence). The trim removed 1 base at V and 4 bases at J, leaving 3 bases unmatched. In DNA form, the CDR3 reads TGCAGTGCTAGAGCGACAGGGCGAGAGACCCAGTACTTC. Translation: CSARATGRETQYF.

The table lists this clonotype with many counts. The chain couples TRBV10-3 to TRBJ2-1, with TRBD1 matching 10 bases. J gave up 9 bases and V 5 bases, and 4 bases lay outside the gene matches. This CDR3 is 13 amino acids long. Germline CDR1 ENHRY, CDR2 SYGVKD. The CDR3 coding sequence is TGTGCCATCAGTCGGGACAGGGGTACTGAGCAGTTCTTC. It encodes CAISRDRGTEQFF.

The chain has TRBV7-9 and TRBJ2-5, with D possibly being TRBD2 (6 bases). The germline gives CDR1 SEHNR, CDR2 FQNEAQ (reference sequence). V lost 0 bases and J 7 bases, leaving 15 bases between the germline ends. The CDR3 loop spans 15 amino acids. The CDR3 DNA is TGTGCCAGCAGCTTAGCGCGGGGTTCAGAAGGGACCCAGTACTTC. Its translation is CASSLARGSEGTQYF.

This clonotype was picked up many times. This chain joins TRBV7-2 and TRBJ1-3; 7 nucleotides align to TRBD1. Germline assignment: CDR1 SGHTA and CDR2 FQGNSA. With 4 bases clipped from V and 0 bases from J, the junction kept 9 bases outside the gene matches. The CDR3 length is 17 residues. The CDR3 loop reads CASSSPGQTHSGNTIYF. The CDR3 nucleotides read TGTGCCAGCAGCTCCCCGGGACAGACTCACTCTGGAAACACCATATATTTT.

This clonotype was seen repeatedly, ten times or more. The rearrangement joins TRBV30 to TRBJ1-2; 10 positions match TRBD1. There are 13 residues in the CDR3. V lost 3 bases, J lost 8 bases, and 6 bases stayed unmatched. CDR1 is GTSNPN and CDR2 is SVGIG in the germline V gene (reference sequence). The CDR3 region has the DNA TGTGCCTGGAGCCCGACAGGGGGCGGCGGCTACACCTTC. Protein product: CAWSPTGGGGYTF.

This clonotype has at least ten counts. The CDR3 loop reads CASSTGTGDEQYF. The DNA of the CDR3 is TGTGCCAGCAGTACCGGGACAGGGGACGAGCAGTACTTC. The chain has TRBV12-3 or TRBV12-4 and TRBJ2-7; 10 positions agree with TRBD1. There are 13 residues in the CDR3. Trimming cost V 5 bases and J 5 bases; bases outside gene matches: 3.

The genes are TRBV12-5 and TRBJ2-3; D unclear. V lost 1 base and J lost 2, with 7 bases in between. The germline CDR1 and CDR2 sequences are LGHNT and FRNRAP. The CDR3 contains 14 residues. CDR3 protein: CASGLAGHTDTQYF. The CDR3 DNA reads TGTGCTAGTGGTTTGGCTGGGCACACAGATACGCAGTATTTT.